The sequence of this T cell receptor beta chain was determined in a study of response to subunit inactivated influenza vaccine. The CDR3 totals 11 residues. Trimming took 6 bases from V and 7 from J; bases not matched to a gene: 2. CDR1 and CDR2 (germline): SQVTM, ANQGSEA. This clonotype was detected only a few times. Its cognate antigen is unknown. Study-wide points: It was the authors' suggestion that each seasonal influenza vaccination recruits few new T cells.

In TCRdb, the RT-PCR reads were re-called with MiXCR into one record per CDR3 protein. This sample yields approximately 500,000 distinct CDR3 sequences, of which approximately 14% are seen a single time; over 8.5% belongs to the top ten. The rearrangement joins TRBV29-1 to TRBJ2-1; 8 bases agree with TRBD2. This sequence originates from a man aged 50 to 59 who received an inactivated influenza vaccine. Source: PBMCs from blood, taken 11 to 12 days after vaccination. The CDR3 nucleotides read TGCAGCGTCCGACTAGCGAATGAGCAGTTCTTC. This codes for CSVRLANEQFF.